This entry features one T cell receptor beta chain sequence. Naive CD45RA+ and memory CD45RA-negative subsets were split from CD4+ cells. This specimen belongs to a study of shared clonotypes between healthy human individuals. Using 200 ng DNA, tens of thousands of T cell genomes, the sorted-subset replicate PCRs were run. The data were produced by immunoSEQ multiplex PCR, yet TCRdb's version contains in-frame clones alone and is incomplete. The sample has 950,000 to 1,300,000 clones; around 74% are singletons. CDR1 LGHNA and CDR2 YNFKEQ come from the germline V gene. V lost 8 bases and J lost 0; bases outside the gene matches: 8. The CDR3 spans 15 residues.

This chain joins TRBV4-2 and TRBJ1-2; 8 bases agree with TRBD1. The sample consisted of memory CD4+ T cells sorted from blood. Specified subset: CD45RA-negative fraction. This TCR came from a young man in good health. CDR3 sequence (DNA): TGTGCCAGCTCTACTCCGGGACAGGCTAACTATGGCTACACCTTC. Its protein is CASSTPGQANYGYTF.